This T cell receptor beta chain was recovered during a study of Ad26.COV2.S vaccination and SARS-CoV-2 variants. Whole-study context: Donor had been placed in the Ad26.COV2.S arm of the COV1001 trial.

Treatment of the sample: 15 to 20 received Ad26.COV2.S at low or high dose, single or two shots; five or six received placebo; per-sample allocation not given. Day 63 after the first vaccine or placebo injection was the time point for sampling. Trimming cost V 4 bases and J 8 bases; bases outside gene matches: 4. Germline V gives CDR1 SGHTA, CDR2 FQGTGA. This CDR3 is built from 14 residues. The method was immunoSEQ multiplex PCR; TCRdb's version includes in-frame clones alone and lacks a portion of them. The table lists about 260,000 clones, 70% to 90% of them singletons. The source was peripheral blood, collected in a trial of Ad26.COV2.S vaccine versus placebo. The chain is built from TRBV7-3 and TRBJ2-1; 11 nucleotides match TRBD2. The receptor comes from a person between 18 and 65 years old who received the Ad26.COV2.S COVID-19 vaccine or a placebo. This CDR3 is CASSSPLAGDEQFF. The CDR3 bases are TGTGCCAGCAGCTCTCCACTAGCGGGAGATGAGCAGTTCTTC. Drawing the rest from reference TRBV7-3 and TRBJ2-1, the complete variable domain is GAGVSQTPSNKVTEKGKYVELRCDPISGHTALYWYRQSLGQGPEFLIYFQGTGAADDSGLPNDRFFAVRPEGSVSTLKIQRTERGDSAVYLCASSSPLAGDEQFFGPGTRLTVL.